Shown below are 30 T cell receptor delta chains from a single sample sequenced in a study of γδ T cells in repeated Plasmodium falciparum infection. TCRdb re-analyzed the multiplex PCR reads via CATT. This table has about 89,000 delta-chain clones, approximately 1.4% appearing once. Gammadelta T cells were flow-sorted from PBMC into Vgamma9/Vdelta2+ and Vdelta2-negative populations for bulk analysis. The sequenced material came from gamma-delta T cells from blood. These receptors were collected from a pool of human donors (malaria-infected and uninfected, not separated).

Of note for this clone: A much larger clone is a single base away; this may be a read error. The chain combines TRDV1 with TRDJ1, with 7 bases lining up with TRDD3. TCRdb lists no J gene, so it was determined here by aligning the DNA to germline. The CDR3 length is 15 residues. Germline-derived CDR1 and CDR2 are TSWWSYY and QGS. CDR3 region: CALGGVFGTRDKLIF. CDR3 bases: TGCGCTCTTGGGGGAGTCTTTGGGACCCGGGATAAACTCATCTTT.

Concerning this clone: The protein given by TCRdb reflects a much larger clone and differs at residue 4 from this DNA's translation, likely from a read error; the protein shown is the DNA's translation. The chain is built from TRDV2 and TRDJ2; 8 bases match TRDD3. As TCRdb names no J gene, one was assigned here on the basis of a DNA match to germline. Trimming removed 8 bases from V and 4 bases from J; junction bases left unmatched: 14. The germline CDR1 and CDR2 sequences are GEAIGNYY and EKD. The CDR3 is 16 residues long. CDR3 nucleotide sequence: TGTGCCTCCTGCGAGTGTGGGGGATTGGAGACAGCACAACTCTTCTTT. Its translation is CASCECGGLETAQLFF.

This clone has more than one count but fewer than ten. The protein that TCRdb holds for this DNA derives from a much larger clone and differs from the translated DNA at residue 14, which likely indicates a read error; the protein shown here is translated from the DNA. The chain is built from TRDV1 and TRDJ1; D unclear. TCRdb carries no J gene annotation; the J gene was assigned here by matching the DNA with germline. This CDR3 region has 20 residues. Trimming shortened V by 5 bases and J by 3 bases, and 31 bases separated the two germline ends. Germline V gene lookup returns CDR1 TSWWSYY and CDR2 QGS. The DNA of the CDR3 is TGTGCTCTTGGGCCTATCTCCCTGGCCCTCCCCCGAGGTGGTTCCGATAAACTCATCTTT. Residues: CALGPISLALPRGGSDKLIF.

With regard to this clone: The protein recorded in TCRdb matches a much larger clone and deviates from this DNA's translation at residue 12, suggesting a read error; the protein here is obtained by translating the DNA. The chain uses TRDV2 and TRDJ1; 12 bases line up with TRDD3. The J gene, left out of TCRdb, was set here by checking the DNA against germline. V was clipped by 3 bases and J by 7 bases; unmatched bases: 11. The CDR3 sequence is 16 residues long. The germline CDR1 and CDR2 sequences are GEAIGNYY and EKD. The CDR3 DNA sequence: TGTGCCTGTGACCCATGGACTACTGGGGGATACAGTAAACTCATCTTT. It yields the protein CACDPWTTGGYSKLIF.

A remark on this clone: For this DNA, TCRdb reports the protein of a much larger clone, which diverges at residue 14, most likely from a read error; the protein presented here is translated directly from the DNA. The chain employs TRDV1 and TRDJ1, with D possibly being TRDD2 (5 bases). The length of the CDR3 is 22 residues. Germline-derived CDR1 and CDR2 are TSWWSYY and QGS. The CDR3 reads CALGDYHRPTYDWAGATNKLIF. CDR3 nucleotide sequence: TGTGCTCTTGGGGACTACCACCGCCCTACGTACGATTGGGCGGGCGCCACCAATAAACTCATCTTT.

This clone was recorded many times. The junction departs from germline at one end; a sequencing error may be responsible. The same CDR3 arises from other DNA sequences in this sample as well. J is TRDJ3 and V is TRDV2; 9 nucleotides match TRDD3. Germline V gene data show CDR1 as GEAIGNYY and CDR2 as EKD. This CDR3 is 20 amino acids long. The CDR3, as DNA: TGTGCCTGTGACACCGTACTGGGGGACCGGAGCTCCTGGGACACCCGACAGATGTTTTTT. Amino acid sequence: CACDTVLGDRSSWDTRQMFF.

In the case of this clone: This probably arose from a read error, given a far larger clone one base away. This same CDR3 is encoded by further DNA sequences in the sample. The chain couples TRDV2 to TRDJ2, with a possible D match to TRDD3 (6 bases). The J gene is not listed in TCRdb, so it was assigned here from a DNA match to germline. The CDR3 is made up of 15 amino acids. Germline V gene sequence: CDR1 GEAIGNYY, CDR2 EKD. CDR3 region: CACDTGGITSAQLFF. For the CDR3, the DNA is TGCGCCTGTGACACCGGAGGGATAACTTCAGCACAACTCTTCTTT.

This clone was observed a few times. The likely explanation is a read error, given a far larger clone one base away. The same CDR3 can be traced to other DNA sequences in this sample. The V gene reported is TRDV1; the J gene is uncalled; the table's D call of TRDD3 was not tested on the DNA. The CDR3 is made up of 21 amino acids. CDR1 and CDR2 (germline): TSWWSYY, QGS. The CDR3 sequence: CALGESHPPVLGRVYTDKLIF. CDR3 DNA sequence: TGTGCTCTTGGGGAAAGTCATCCTCCTGTACTGGGGAGGGTCTACACCGATAAACTCATCTTC.

For this clone: TCRdb assigns this DNA the protein of a much larger clone, which departs from its translation at residue 10; this likely reflects a read error, and the protein shown comes from translating the DNA. This chain's CDR3 is CACDPWGIPVKLIF. The CDR3 DNA reads as TGTGCCTGTGACCCCTGGGGGATCCCCGTTAAACTCATCTTT. The J gene is TRDJ1, the V gene TRDV2; 9 bases line up with TRDD3. TCRdb is silent on the J gene; assignment here came from matching the DNA to germline. The V and J ends lost 3 bases and 7 bases, in that order; junction bases with no gene match: 8. The CDR3 totals 14 residues. Looked up from germline, CDR1 is GEAIGNYY and CDR2 is EKD.

In this sample, this clone turned up a few times. This rearrangement joins TRDV3 to TRDJ1, with 7 bases fitting TRDD3. The J gene was not available in TCRdb and was assigned here by matching the DNA to germline segments. Germline V gene lookup returns CDR1 TVYSNPD and CDR2 GDNSRS (reference sequence). V trimming: 2 bases; J trimming: 0 bases; junction bases outside the gene matches: 18. The CDR3 length is 18 residues. The CDR3 nucleotides are TGTGCCTTTGCTATTCCCTGTCTGGGGGTTAGACACACCGATAAACTCATCTTT. It encodes CAFAIPCLGVRHTDKLIF. The whole variable domain, filled in from reference TRDV3 and TRDJ1, reads CDKVTQSSPDQTVASGSEVVLLCTYDTVYSNPDLFWYRIRPDYSFQFVFYGDNSRSEGADFTQGRFSVKHILTQKAFHLVISPVRTEDSATYYCAFAIPCLGVRHTDKLIFGKGTRVTVEP.

Worth noting for this clone: It is likely a read error: a sequence one base away is far more abundant. No J gene was named, though the V gene is TRDV1; the table's TRDD3 call for D was not verified on the DNA. The CDR3 is made up of 15 amino acids. Per the germline V gene, CDR1 is TSWWSYY and CDR2 is QGS. The CDR3 protein is CALGARGIYTDKLIF. The CDR3 DNA reads TGTGCTCTTGGGGCGAGAGGGATCTACACCGATAAGCTCATCTTT.

This clone has only a few counts. This sequence is one base from a far larger clone and is likely a read error. Additional DNA sequences in this sample encode the identical CDR3. This rearrangement joins TRDV1 to TRDJ1, with 12 bases lining up with TRDD3. TCRdb is silent on the J gene; assignment here came from matching the DNA to germline. This CDR3 region has 22 residues. Germline V gene lookup returns CDR1 TSWWSYY and CDR2 QGS. CDR3 coding DNA: TGTGCACTTGGGGAACTTCAGATCCTATGGAGAACTGGGGGATACCTTACCGATAAACTCATCTTT. It encodes CALGELQILWRTGGYLTDKLIF.

This clone was counted many times. This rearrangement joins TRDV2 to TRDJ1; maybe TRDD3 (5 bases). CDR1 and CDR2 (germline): GEAIGNYY, EKD. The CDR3 is 17 amino acids. Trimming pared 3 bases from V and 1 base from J, leaving 20 bases between. In DNA, the CDR3 is TGTGCCTGTGACCGATTGCAGGATAAGGTCCGCACCGATAAACTCATCTTT. Translated, it gives CACDRLQDKVRTDKLIF.

Notes on this clone: The protein given by TCRdb reflects a much larger clone and differs at residue 18 from this DNA's translation, likely from a read error; the protein shown is the DNA's translation. The chain recombines TRDV1 with TRDJ1; 8 nucleotides agree with TRDD3. The J gene is not listed in TCRdb, so it was assigned here from a DNA match to germline. The V gene end was trimmed by 3 bases and the J gene end by 0 bases; junction bases not matched to a gene: 33. This CDR3 has 25 amino acids. Germline V gene sequence: CDR1 TSWWSYY, CDR2 QGS. CDR3 protein: CALGDLRPSRTYWGSPRANTDKLIF. The CDR3 DNA reads TGTGCTCTTGGGGACCTACGGCCTTCCCGAACCTACTGGGGGTCTCCCCGCGCGAACACCGATAAACTCATCTTT.

In this sample, this clone turned up many times. This sequence joins TRDV1 and TRDJ1; 7 nucleotides match TRDD2. The J gene was missing in TCRdb and was found by matching the end of the DNA to germline. The CDR3 totals 14 residues. Germline-derived CDR1 and CDR2 are TSWWSYY and QGS. The V segment lost 8 bases and the J segment 2 bases; nucleotides outside the gene matches: 8. The CDR3 reads CALSFFLGTDKLIF. The CDR3 DNA sequence: TGTGCTCTTTCCTTCTTCCTAGGGACCGATAAACTCATCTTT.

This clone came up many times. Other nucleotide sequences from this sample produce the same CDR3. V usage is TRDV1 and J usage is TRDJ1; tentative D call: TRDD3 (7 bases). V was pared by 0 bases and J by 0 bases, with 20 bases between. The germline CDR1 and CDR2 sequences are TSWWSYY and QGS. The CDR3 spans 19 residues. Here the CDR3 reads CALGELGTFPGGYTDKLIF. The CDR3 DNA sequence: TGTGCTCTTGGGGAACTAGGCACCTTCCCCGGGGGATACACCGATAAACTCATCTTT.

About this clone itself: TCRdb pairs this DNA with a much larger clone's protein that differs at residue 3, likely a read error; the protein shown was translated from the DNA. The rearrangement joins TRDV2 to TRDJ1, with 10 nucleotides matching TRDD3. The J gene is absent in TCRdb and was assigned here via DNA matching to germline. Germline values: CDR1 GEAIGNYY, CDR2 EKD. CDR3 length equals 18 residues. The CDR3 DNA reads TGTGCCCGTGACCTTAATATCCCCTGGGGGATAGCGACCGATAAACTCATCTTT. Its protein product is CARDLNIPWGIATDKLIF.

On this clone: TCRdb's listed protein matches a much larger clone and diverges from this DNA's translation at residue 17, likely through a read error; the protein shown comes from the DNA. The chain couples TRDV1 to TRDJ2, with 8 bases identical to TRDD3. The J gene is absent in TCRdb and was assigned here via DNA matching to germline. The germline CDR1 and CDR2 sequences are TSWWSYY and QGS. V lost 0 bases and J lost 6; bases outside the gene matches: 24. The CDR3 totals 22 residues. The CDR3: CALGELNGLLLYWGAMAAQLFF. CDR3 coding DNA: TGTGCTCTTGGGGAACTTAATGGCCTTCTTCTGTACTGGGGGGCCATGGCAGCACAACTCTTCTTT.

This clone was recorded a few times. A far larger clone differs by one base, so this is likely a read error. Other DNA sequences in this sample translate to the same CDR3. The V call is TRDV2, the J call TRDJ1; 12 bases are a match to TRDD3. The J gene, missing from TCRdb, was assigned here through DNA to germline matching. Germline-derived CDR1 and CDR2 are GEAIGNYY and EKD. The length of the CDR3 is 19 residues. CDR3 sequence: CACDSIGVVTGGYTDKLIF. The DNA for the CDR3 is TGTGCCTGTGACTCCATAGGGGTCGTTACTGGGGGATACACCGACAAACTCATCTTT.

Points on this clone: TCRdb's protein for this DNA is that of a much larger clone and differs from the translation at residue 17, likely a read error; the protein shown is the DNA translation. The chain employs TRDV2 and TRDJ3; TRDD3 matches at 13 bases. TCRdb does not report a J gene; here it was assigned by matching the DNA to germline references. The CDR3 consists of 23 residues. In germline, CDR1 is GEAIGNYY, CDR2 EKD. CDR3: CACDAGLEVLGDTPAWVTRQMFF. The CDR3 DNA is TGTGCCTGTGACGCGGGGTTAGAGGTACTGGGGGATACGCCGGCCTGGGTCACCCGACAGATGTTTTTC.

No J gene was assigned, while the V gene was called as TRDV2. Germline V gene data show CDR1 as GEAIGNYY and CDR2 as EKD. CDR3 size: 9 residues. The CDR3 DNA follows: TGTGCCTGTGCGACGGGACTCACCTTT. This translates into CACATGLTF.

As to this clone: The mismatch at residue 15 between this DNA's translation and the TCRdb protein of a much larger clone likely reflects a read error; the protein shown is translated from the DNA. This chain connects TRDV2 to TRDJ1, with TRDD3 identical over 7 bases. The J gene was not available in TCRdb and was assigned here by matching the DNA to germline segments. The CDR3 totals 18 residues. The germline V gene encodes CDR1 GEAIGNYY and CDR2 EKD. DNA for the CDR3: TGTGCCTGTGACATAATACGTACTGGGGTCCCGTACACCGATGAACTCATCTTT. As protein: CACDIIRTGVPYTDELIF.

This clone was seen at least ten times. The chain has TRDV1 and TRDJ1; 13 bases agree with TRDD3. Unmatched junction bases numbered 15, after V lost 1 base and J lost 4 bases. Germline loops: CDR1 TSWWSYY, CDR2 QGS. This CDR3 has 20 residues. This CDR3 is CALGEHPTSVLGDTLDKLIF. CDR3 nucleotides: TGTGCTCTTGGGGAACACCCCACTTCGGTACTGGGGGATACGCTCGATAAACTCATCTTT.

This clone was detected only a few times. This chain links TRDV1 with TRDJ1; D not resolved. Trimming took off 0 bases at V and 3 bases at J, with 14 bases between the two ends. The germline V gene encodes CDR1 TSWWSYY and CDR2 QGS. The CDR3 contains 16 residues. The CDR3 protein is CALGELSTGTADKLIF. CDR3 nucleotide sequence: TGTGCTCTTGGGGAACTAAGCACCGGGACGGCCGATAAACTCATCTTT.

To note about this clone: TCRdb has a much larger clone's protein, which differs at residue 5 from the translation of this DNA, likely because of a read error; what is shown is the protein translated from the DNA. The CDR3, as DNA: TGTGCCTGTGACTCCATACGGGTTATGGGGGATGCAATTTACACCGATAAACTCATCTTT. This gives the protein CACDSIRVMGDAIYTDKLIF. The rearrangement joins TRDV2 to TRDJ1; 8 bases line up with TRDD3. The J gene is not listed in TCRdb, so it was assigned here from a DNA match to germline. This CDR3 region has 20 residues. V lost 3 bases, J lost 0 bases, and 20 bases stayed unmatched. Germline V gene lookup returns CDR1 GEAIGNYY and CDR2 EKD.

A few counts support this clone. TCRdb shows a much larger clone's protein in place of this DNA's translation, and the two differ at residue 10, likely through a read error; the protein shown is translated from the DNA. This chain links TRDV3 with TRDJ1; no reliable D call. No J segment appears in TCRdb, so it was assigned here by matching the sequence to germline. CDR1 is TVYSNPD and CDR2 is GDNSRS in the germline V gene (reference sequence). This CDR3 has 16 amino acids. The V end lost 0 bases, the J end lost 0 bases, and 17 bases lay between the germline ends. The CDR3 reads CAFSGSLKLHTDKLIF. The CDR3, as DNA: TGTGCCTTTAGTGGTTCCCTTAAGCTGCACACCGATAAACTCATCTTT.

Concerning this clone: A far more abundant clone sits one base away, making this likely a read error. This CDR3 is also generated by other DNA sequences in the sample. This chain links TRDV1 with TRDJ1; perhaps TRDD3 as D (6 bases). TCRdb offers no J gene call, so here the DNA was matched to germline to obtain one. Germline V gives CDR1 TSWWSYY, CDR2 QGS. Trimming took 0 bases from V and 2 from J, leaving 31 bases between them. The CDR3 is made up of 22 amino acids. The CDR3: CALGELIARALTGGYQTDKLIF. CDR3 coding DNA: TGTGCTCTTGGGGAACTTATAGCTCGAGCTCTAACTGGAGGATACCAAACCGATAAACTCATCTTT.

This clone has just a few counts. With only one base between it and a far larger clone, this is likely a read error. The same CDR3 also results from other DNA sequences found in this sample. The chain has TRDV1 and TRDJ1; 13 bases map to TRDD3. TCRdb lists no J gene, so it was determined here by aligning the DNA to germline. The CDR3 length is 21 residues. The germline gives CDR1 TSWWSYY, CDR2 QGS. CDR3 in DNA: TGTGCTCTTGGGGAAGGAAGACGCCGTACTGGGGGATACGGCTACACTGATAAACTCATCTTT. Its protein product is CALGEGRRRTGGYGYTDKLIF.

This clone was recorded a few times. TCRdb's entry gives the protein of a much larger clone, which mismatches this DNA's translation at residue 7, likely from a read error; the protein reported here is translated from the DNA. J is TRDJ1 and V is TRDV2; D gene ambiguous. TCRdb leaves out the J gene; it was filled in here by matching the DNA to germline. CDR1 is GEAIGNYY and CDR2 is EKD in the germline V gene. This CDR3 region has 19 residues. V gave up 0 bases and J gave up 2 bases, with 24 bases separating them. This CDR3 reads CACDTVEDPPRRRTDKLIF. The CDR3 DNA sequence: TGTGCCTGTGACACCGTGGAGGATCCCCCTCGGAGGAGGACCGATAAACTCATCTTT.

Note on this clone: Since a far larger clone is one base different, this is likely a read error. This specimen includes other DNA sequences encoding the same CDR3. A V gene of TRDV1 was called, but no J gene was assigned. The germline CDR1 and CDR2 sequences are TSWWSYY and QGS. The CDR3 length is 16 residues. The CDR3 protein is CALGLLSYAQTDKLIF. The CDR3 DNA is TGTGCTCTTGGGTTACTTTCCTACGCCCAGACCGATAAACTCATCTTC.